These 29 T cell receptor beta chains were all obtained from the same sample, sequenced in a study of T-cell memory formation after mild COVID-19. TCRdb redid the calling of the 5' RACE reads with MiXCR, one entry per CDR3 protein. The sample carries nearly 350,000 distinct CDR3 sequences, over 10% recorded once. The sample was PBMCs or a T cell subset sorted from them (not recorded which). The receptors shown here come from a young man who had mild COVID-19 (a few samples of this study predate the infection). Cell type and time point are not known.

DNA for the CDR3: TGTGCCAGCAGCTCGACAGGGGTCGGCGAGCAGTACGTC. Translated: CASSSTGVGEQYV. The chain employs TRBV11-2 and TRBJ2-7; TRBD1 matches at 8 bases. Germline CDR1 reads SGHAT; CDR2 reads FQNNGV. Germline trimming cut 4 bases from V and 6 bases from J; bases unmatched to any gene: 5. This CDR3 spans 13 amino acids.

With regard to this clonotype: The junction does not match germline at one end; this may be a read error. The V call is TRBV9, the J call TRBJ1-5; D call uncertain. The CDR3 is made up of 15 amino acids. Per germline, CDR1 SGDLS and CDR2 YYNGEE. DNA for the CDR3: TGTTCCAGCAGCGTAGGAGCAAATAGCAATCAGCCCCAGCATTTT. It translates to CSSSVGANSNQPQHF.

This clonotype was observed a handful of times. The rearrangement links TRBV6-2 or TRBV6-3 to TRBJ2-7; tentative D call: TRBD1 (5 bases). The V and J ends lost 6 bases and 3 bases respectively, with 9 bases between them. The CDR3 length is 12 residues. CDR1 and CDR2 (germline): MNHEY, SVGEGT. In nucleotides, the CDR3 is TGTGCCAGCAGCTTGGACAACTACGAGCAGTACTTC. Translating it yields CASSLDNYEQYF.

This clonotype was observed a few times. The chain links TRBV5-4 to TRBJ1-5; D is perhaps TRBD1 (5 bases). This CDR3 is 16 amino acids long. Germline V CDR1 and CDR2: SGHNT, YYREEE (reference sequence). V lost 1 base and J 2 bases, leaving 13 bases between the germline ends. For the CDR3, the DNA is TGTGCCAGCAGCTTGATTGGGCTCAGGGGCAATCAGCCCCAGCATTTT. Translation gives CASSLIGLRGNQPQHF.

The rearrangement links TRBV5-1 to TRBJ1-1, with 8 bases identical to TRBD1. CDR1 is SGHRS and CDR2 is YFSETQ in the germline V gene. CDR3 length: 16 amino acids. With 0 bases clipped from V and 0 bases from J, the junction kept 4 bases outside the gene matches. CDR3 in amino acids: CASSLAGDRLNTEAFF. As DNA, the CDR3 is TGCGCCAGCAGCTTGGCGGGGGACAGGCTGAACACTGAAGCTTTCTTT.

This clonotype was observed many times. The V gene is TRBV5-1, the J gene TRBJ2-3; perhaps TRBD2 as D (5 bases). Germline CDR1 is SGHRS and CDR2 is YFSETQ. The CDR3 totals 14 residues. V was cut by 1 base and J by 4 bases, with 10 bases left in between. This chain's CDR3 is CASSLQLASDTQYF. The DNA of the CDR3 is TGCGCCAGCAGCTTGCAGCTAGCCTCAGATACGCAGTATTTT.

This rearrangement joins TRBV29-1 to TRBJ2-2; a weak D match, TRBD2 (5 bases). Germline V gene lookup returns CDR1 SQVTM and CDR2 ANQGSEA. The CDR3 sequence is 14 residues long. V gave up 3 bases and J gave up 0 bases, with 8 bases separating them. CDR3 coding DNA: TGCAGCGTTGACGCGGACTCGAACACCGGGGAGCTGTTTTTT. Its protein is CSVDADSNTGELFF.

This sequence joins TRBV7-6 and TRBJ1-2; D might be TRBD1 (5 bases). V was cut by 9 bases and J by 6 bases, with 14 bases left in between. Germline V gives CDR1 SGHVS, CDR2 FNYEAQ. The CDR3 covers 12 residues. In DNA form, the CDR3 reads TGTGCCAGGTCGCAGGGAGGAAATGGCTACACCTTC. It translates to CARSQGGNGYTF.

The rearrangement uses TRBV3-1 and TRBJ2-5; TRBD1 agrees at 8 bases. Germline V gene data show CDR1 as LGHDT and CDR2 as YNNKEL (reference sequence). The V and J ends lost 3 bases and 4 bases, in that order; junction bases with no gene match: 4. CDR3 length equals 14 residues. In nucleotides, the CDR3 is TGTGCCAGCAGCCACGGGACAGGCGGAGAGACCCAGTACTTC. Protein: CASSHGTGGETQYF.

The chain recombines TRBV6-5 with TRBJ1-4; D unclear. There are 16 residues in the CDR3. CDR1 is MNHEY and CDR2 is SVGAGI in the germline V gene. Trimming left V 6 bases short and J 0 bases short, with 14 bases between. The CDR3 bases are TGTGCCAGCAGAGACACGGGCCGTGCAACTAATGAAAAACTGTTTTTT. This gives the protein CASRDTGRATNEKLFF.

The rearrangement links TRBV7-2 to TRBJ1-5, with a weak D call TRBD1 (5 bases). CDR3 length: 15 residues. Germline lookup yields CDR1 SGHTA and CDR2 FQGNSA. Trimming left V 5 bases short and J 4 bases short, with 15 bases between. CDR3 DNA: TGTGCCAGCAGCCAGACAGAGGTTCAAAATCAGCCCCAGCATTTT. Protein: CASSQTEVQNQPQHF.

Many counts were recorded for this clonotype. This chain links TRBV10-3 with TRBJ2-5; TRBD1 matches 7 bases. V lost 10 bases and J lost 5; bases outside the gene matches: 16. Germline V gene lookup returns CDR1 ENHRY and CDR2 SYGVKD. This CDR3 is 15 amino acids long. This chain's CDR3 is CATRRKGAQEETQYF. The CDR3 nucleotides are TGTGCCACCCGGCGAAAGGGGGCTCAGGAGGAGACCCAGTACTTC.

The CDR3, as DNA: TGTGCCAGCGGCCCCCGGACAGGGAACTATGGCTACACCTTC. It translates to CASGPRTGNYGYTF. The chain uses TRBV7-8 and TRBJ1-2; TRBD1 agrees at 8 bases. With 8 bases clipped from V and 2 bases from J, the junction kept 7 bases outside the gene matches. The V gene's germline CDR1 is SGHVS and CDR2 FQNEAQ. This CDR3 comprises 14 residues.

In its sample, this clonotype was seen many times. The CDR3 nucleotides are TGTGCCAGCAGTGGGCGGGGCCTCACTGAAGCTTTCTTT. Protein sequence: CASSGRGLTEAFF. V is TRBV5-5 and J is TRBJ1-1; maybe TRBD1 (5 bases). Germline assignment: CDR1 SGHKS and CDR2 YYEKEE (reference sequence). V dropped 5 bases and J dropped 4 bases, with 12 bases sitting between them. This CDR3 is built from 13 residues.

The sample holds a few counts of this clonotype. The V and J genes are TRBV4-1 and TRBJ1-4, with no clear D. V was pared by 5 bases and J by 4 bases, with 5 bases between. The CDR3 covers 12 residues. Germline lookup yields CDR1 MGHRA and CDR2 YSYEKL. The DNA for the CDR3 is TGCGCCAGCAGCAACATTAATGAAAAACTGTTTTTT. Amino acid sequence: CASSNINEKLFF.

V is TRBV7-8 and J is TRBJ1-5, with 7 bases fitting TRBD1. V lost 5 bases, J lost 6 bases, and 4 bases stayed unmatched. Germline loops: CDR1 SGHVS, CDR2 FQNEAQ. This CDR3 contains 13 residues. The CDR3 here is CASSTGVVQPQHF. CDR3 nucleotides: TGTGCCAGCAGCACAGGGGTTGTTCAGCCCCAGCATTTT.

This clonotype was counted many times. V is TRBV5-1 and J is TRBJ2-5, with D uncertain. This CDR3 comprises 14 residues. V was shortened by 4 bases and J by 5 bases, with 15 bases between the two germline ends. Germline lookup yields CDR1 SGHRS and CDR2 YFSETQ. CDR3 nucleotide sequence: TGCGCCAGCAGCGAACCGACCGGGTCGGAGACCCAGTACTTC. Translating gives CASSEPTGSETQYF.

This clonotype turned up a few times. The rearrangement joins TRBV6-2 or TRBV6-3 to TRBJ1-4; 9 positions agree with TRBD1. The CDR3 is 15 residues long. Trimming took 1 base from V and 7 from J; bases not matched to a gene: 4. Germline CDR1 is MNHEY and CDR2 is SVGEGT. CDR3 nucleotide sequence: TGTGCCAGCAGTTACTTAGGGGACAGGGTTGAAAAACTGTTTTTT. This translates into CASSYLGDRVEKLFF.

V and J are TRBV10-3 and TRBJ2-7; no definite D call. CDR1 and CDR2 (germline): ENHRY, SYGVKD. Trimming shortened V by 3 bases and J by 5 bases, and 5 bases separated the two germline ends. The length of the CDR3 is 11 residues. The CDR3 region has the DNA TGTGCCATCAGTGAAGGCAACGAGCAGTACGTC. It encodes CAISEGNEQYV.

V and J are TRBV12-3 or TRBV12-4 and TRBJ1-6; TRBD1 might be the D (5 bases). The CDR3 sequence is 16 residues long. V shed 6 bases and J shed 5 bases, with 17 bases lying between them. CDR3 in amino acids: CASSRTGGADNSPLHF. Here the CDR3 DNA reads TGTGCCAGCAGCCGTACAGGTGGGGCGGATAATTCACCCCTCCACTTT.

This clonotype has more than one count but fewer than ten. In nucleotides, the CDR3 is TGTGCCATCAGTGAGGATGGGCCCAATGAGCAGTTCTTC. As protein: CAISEDGPNEQFF. The chain has TRBV10-3 and TRBJ2-1; D unclear. V was clipped by 2 bases and J by 6 bases, with 8 bases between them. This CDR3 comprises 13 residues. Germline CDR1 is ENHRY and CDR2 is SYGVKD.

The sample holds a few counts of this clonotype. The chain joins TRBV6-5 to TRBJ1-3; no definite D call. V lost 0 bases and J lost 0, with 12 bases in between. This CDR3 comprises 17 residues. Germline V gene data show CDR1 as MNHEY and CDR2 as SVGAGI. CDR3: CASSYSRGSHSGNTIYF. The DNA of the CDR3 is TGTGCCAGCAGTTACTCGCGCGGCAGCCACTCTGGAAACACCATATATTTT.

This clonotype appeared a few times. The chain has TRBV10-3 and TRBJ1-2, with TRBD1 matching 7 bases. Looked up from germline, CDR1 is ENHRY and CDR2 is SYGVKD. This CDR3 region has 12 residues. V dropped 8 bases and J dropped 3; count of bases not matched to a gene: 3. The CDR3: CAIGGTDYGYTF. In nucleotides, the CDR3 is TGTGCCATCGGCGGGACAGACTATGGCTACACCTTC.

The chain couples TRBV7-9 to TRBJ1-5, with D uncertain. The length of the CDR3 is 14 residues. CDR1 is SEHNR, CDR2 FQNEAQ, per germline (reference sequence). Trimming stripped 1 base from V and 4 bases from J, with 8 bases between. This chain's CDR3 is CASSLDRANQPQHF. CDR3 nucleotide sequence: TGTGCCAGCAGCTTAGACAGAGCAAATCAGCCCCAGCATTTT.

The CDR3 loop is CASSSPSSGGNTQYF. The CDR3 bases are TGTGCCAGCAGCTCCCCGAGTAGCGGGGGTAATACCCAGTACTTC. The chain uses TRBV5-4 and TRBJ2-5; the match to TRBD2 covers 9 bases. CDR1 and CDR2 from the germline V gene are SGHNT and YYREEE (reference sequence). J gave up 8 bases and V 3 bases, and 11 bases lay outside the gene matches. The CDR3 spans 15 residues.

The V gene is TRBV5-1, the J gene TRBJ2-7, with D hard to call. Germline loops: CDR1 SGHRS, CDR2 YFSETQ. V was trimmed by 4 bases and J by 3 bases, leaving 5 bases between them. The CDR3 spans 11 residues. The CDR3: CASSEDYEQYF. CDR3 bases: TGCGCCAGCAGCGAGGACTACGAGCAGTACTTC.

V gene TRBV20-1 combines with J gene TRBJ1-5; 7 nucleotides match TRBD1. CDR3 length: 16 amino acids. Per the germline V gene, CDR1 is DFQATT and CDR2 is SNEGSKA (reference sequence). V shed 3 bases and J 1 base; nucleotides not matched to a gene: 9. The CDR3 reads CSASNIGQASNQPQHF. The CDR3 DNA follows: TGCAGTGCTAGCAACATAGGACAGGCCAGCAATCAGCCCCAGCATTTT.

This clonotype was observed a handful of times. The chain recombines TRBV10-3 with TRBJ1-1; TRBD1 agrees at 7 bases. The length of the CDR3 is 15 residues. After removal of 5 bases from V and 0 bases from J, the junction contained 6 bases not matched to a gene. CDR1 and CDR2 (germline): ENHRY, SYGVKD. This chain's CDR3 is CAISLTGTMNTEAFF. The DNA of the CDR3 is TGTGCCATCAGTTTGACAGGGACCATGAACACTGAAGCTTTCTTT.

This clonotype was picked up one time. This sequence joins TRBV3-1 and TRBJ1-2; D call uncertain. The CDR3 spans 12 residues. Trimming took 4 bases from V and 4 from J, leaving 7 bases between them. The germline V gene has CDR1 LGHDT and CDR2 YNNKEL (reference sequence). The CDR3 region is CASSLSVYGYTF. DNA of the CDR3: TGTGCCAGCAGCCTCAGTGTCTATGGCTACACCTTC.